Given below is one T cell receptor (beta chain) in context. Together with a sample-barcoded 5' primer, a J-beta primer mix was included in a second PCR lasting roughly 6 to 12 cycles. Tags on each cDNA molecule came from a template-switch adaptor with 12 random nucleotides. TCRdb used MiXCR to reprocess the 5' RACE reads, holding one entry per CDR3 protein. The repertoire holds about 1.4 million distinct CDR3 sequences, with approximately 59% as singletons. This sample is part of a study of blood T cells in healthy people across ages. Germline V gene sequence: CDR1 MNHEY, CDR2 SVGEGT. Trimming removed 3 bases at V and 0 bases at J, with 14 bases between. The CDR3 consists of 16 residues. Healthy individuals of Caucasian origin from Russia, aged roughly 6 to 90, served as donors.

The genes are TRBV6-2 or TRBV6-3 and TRBJ2-5, with a tentative D call TRBD2 (6 bases). Sequenced material: blood. The sequence came from a man younger than 35 in good health. CDR3 sequence reads: CASSYVGGAYQETQYF. The DNA for the CDR3 is TGTGCCAGCAGTTATGTCGGCGGGGCCTACCAAGAGACCCAGTACTTC.